This T cell receptor beta chain was observed in a study of shared clonotypes between healthy human individuals (dated by TCRdb to about 2020). A note on the overall study: Three men and two women, aged 18 to 49 years, made up the cohort. Between about 0.8 and 9 billion PBMCs per donor were obtained by leukapheresis. To increase sequencing depth and limit assay-specific biases, TCR repertoire library preparation and sequencing were carried out by different laboratories using diverse techniques. For each donor, three plates each were used for CD4 naive and CD4 memory, two plates were used for CD8 naive, and one plate was used for CD8 memory. Blood TCR repertoires of roughly five healthy adults were deeply sequenced to estimate repertoire size and the extent of clonotype sharing between individuals.

CDR1 and CDR2 (SGHRS, YFSETQ) derive from the germline V gene. Germline trimming amounts to 3 bases on V and 6 bases on J, with 12 as the count of junction bases outside the gene matches. Inclusive of the bounding cysteine and phenylalanine, the CDR3 is 15 residues long. Only CDR3 DNA is held: 45 bases, read in frame from base 1. Using the deep immunoSEQ assay, multiplex PCR amplified TCR CDR3 regions from genomic DNA. Extracted genomic DNA from each cell subset was spread evenly across all wells of several immunoSEQ 96-well plates, with each plate serving as a replicate. Each replicate PCR for sorted subsets received approximately 200 ng genomic DNA, equal to roughly 33,000 T cell genomes. Purified libraries were measured with a Qubit 3.0 fluorometer, size-checked on a Bioanalyzer 2100, and measured again with the KAPA Library Quantification kit. Every immunoSEQ 96-well plate was sequenced on a dedicated single-read 150-cycle Illumina NextSeq 550 flow cell. The authors processed their data as follows. Because only junctional sequences without quality scores were contained in the immunoSEQ output, filtering matching that applied to full-length reads could not be performed. To assign V/J genes and CDR3, sequences were annotated against IMGT germline references using PyIR, a Python wrapper for IgBLAST v1.9. Any read was removed if the V/J assignment was weak (E-value above 1e-6), the CDR3 was missing, or the read contained stop codons, out-of-frame junctions, or ambiguous translated residues. A V3J clonotype was defined by an identical inferred V gene, J gene, and CDR3 amino acid sequence. Percentage overlap between repertoires was computed as shared unique clonotypes divided by the size of the smaller repertoire. Richness of each repertoire was evaluated using RTK rarefaction, the Chao1 estimator, and Recon v2.1 estimates of unobserved clonotypes. Generation probabilities were computed with OLGA for all TCRbeta clonotypes obtained by the gDNA method from a few donors. TCRdb limited this immuneACCESS table to in-frame rearrangements with V and J called. A share of clones is missing; checked studies link under half to unresolved V genes, and the rest is unexplained. V and J calls and clone size are given by that table; D and trimming were obtained from the DNA. For this sample the table gives 1.5 million to 2.5 million clones, of which roughly 94% were detected only once. The ten largest clones capture 0.9% to 1.5% of the sample.

CD8 naive samples consisted of CD45RO-negative cells that were positively selected for CCR7, yielding a CD45RA+CCR7+ population without TemRA cells. Healthy HIV-negative adults with no recently reported acute infections or vaccinations were included as donors. Every donor was a Caucasian adult residing in Nashville, Tennessee, USA. Blood was collected by leukapheresis, and PBMCs were isolated by Ficoll-Histopaque density gradient centrifugation and then cryopreserved in liquid nitrogen vapor phase. Purity and quantity of every magnetically sorted T cell population were checked by analytical flow cytometry. Each sorted fraction had its genomic DNA isolated and then quantified by UV absorbance on a Nanodrop 2000c. What the research found in general, with its limitations: Only blood was sampled, and tissue TCR repertoires likely differ from those in blood. Compared with non-shared clonotypes, clonotypes shared by all four sorted-subset donors had higher generation probabilities. Pairwise subsampling led to the expectation that sequencing depth would affect the degree of clonotype sharing among donors. Because the study included only a small number of donors, the genetic and exposure-history diversity represented was limited. Rarefaction of sorted-subset datasets indicated incomplete sequencing despite the large sequencing depth. Naive subsets generally had larger estimated clonotype richness than memory subsets. Sharing across a handful of donors was observed for roughly 5.4% of naive CD4, less than 4% of naive CD8, over 2% of memory CD4, and less than 0.45% of memory CD8 clonotypes.

Notes on this clone: Its antigen is unknown. Base quality data are lacking; no much larger clone is found one base away.

The sequence joins TRBV5-1 to TRBJ2-7, with 7 junctional bases fitting TRBD1. This sequence was found in a man aged 18 to 30 in good health. The specimen was naive CD8+ T cells sorted from blood. This specimen's cell subset or site label, per the study, means: CD45RA+CCR7+. The CDR3 protein: CASSSTMTGPSEQYF. The nucleotide sequence is TGCGCCAGCAGCTCCACGATGACAGGGCCATCCGAGCAGTACTTC.